The source of this T cell receptor beta chain is a study of PD-1 blockade in classical Hodgkin lymphoma. The table came from immunoSEQ multiplex PCR; TCRdb's copy has only in-frame clones and leaves some out. The table shows approximately 89,000 clones, with around 80% occurring only once. All patients relapsed after autologous stem cell transplantation, and brentuximab vedotin exposure varied. Trimming shortened V by 5 bases and J by 4 bases, and 23 bases separated the two germline ends. This CDR3 is 17 amino acids long. CDR1 and CDR2 (germline): SGHTA, FQGNSA. The rearrangement joins TRBV7-2 to TRBJ2-5, with D perhaps TRBD1 (7 bases). The sequenced sample was peripheral blood mononuclear cells (PBMCs), obtained at baseline. The source is a human donor with classical Hodgkin lymphoma. The CDR3, as DNA: TGTGCCAGCAGCCTACAGGGGTTCAGGGGGGTACCAGAGACCCAGTACTTC. Translation gives CASSLQGFRGVPETQYF.